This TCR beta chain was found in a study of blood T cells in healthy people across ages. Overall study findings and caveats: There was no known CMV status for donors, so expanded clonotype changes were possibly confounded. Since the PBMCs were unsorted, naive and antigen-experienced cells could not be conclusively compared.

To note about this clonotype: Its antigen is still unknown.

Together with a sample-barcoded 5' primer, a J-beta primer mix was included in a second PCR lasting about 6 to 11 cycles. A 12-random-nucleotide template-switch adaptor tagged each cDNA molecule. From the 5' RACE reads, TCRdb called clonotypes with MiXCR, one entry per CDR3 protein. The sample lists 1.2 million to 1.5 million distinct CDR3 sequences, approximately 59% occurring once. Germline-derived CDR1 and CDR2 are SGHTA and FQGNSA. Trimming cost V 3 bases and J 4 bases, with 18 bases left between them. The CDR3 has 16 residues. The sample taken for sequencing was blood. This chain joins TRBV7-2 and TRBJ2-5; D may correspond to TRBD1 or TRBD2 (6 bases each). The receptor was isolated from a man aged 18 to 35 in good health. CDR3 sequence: CASSFQGLASSETQYF. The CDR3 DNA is TGTGCCAGCAGCTTCCAGGGGCTAGCGAGTTCAGAGACCCAGTACTTC.